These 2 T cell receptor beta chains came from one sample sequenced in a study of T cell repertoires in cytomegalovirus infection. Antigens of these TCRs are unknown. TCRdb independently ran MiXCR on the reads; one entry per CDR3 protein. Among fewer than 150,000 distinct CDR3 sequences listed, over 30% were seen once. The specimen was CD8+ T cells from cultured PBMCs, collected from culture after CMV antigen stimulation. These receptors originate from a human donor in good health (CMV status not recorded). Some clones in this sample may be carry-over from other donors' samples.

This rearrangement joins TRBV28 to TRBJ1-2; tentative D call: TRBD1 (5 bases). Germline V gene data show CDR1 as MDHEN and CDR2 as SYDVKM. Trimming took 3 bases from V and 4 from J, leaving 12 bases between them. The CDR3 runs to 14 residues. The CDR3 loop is CASSFIQGIYGYTF. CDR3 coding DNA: TGTGCCAGCAGTTTTATCCAGGGAATCTATGGCTACACCTTC.

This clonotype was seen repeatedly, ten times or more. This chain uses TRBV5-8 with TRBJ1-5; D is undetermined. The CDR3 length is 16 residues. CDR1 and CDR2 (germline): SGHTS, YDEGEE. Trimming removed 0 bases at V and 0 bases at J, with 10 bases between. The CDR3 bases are TGTGCCAGCAGCTTGGAGGGAGGGTATAGCAATCAGCCCCAGCATTTT. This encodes CASSLEGGYSNQPQHF.